These 26 T cell receptor beta chains originate from one sample sequenced in a study of CD8+ T cells in alopecia areata. TCR sequencing used cDNA made by reverse transcription of extracted RNA. Measured with immunoSEQ multiplex PCR; TCRdb has only the in-frame clones, and not every one. The data show approximately 150,000 clones, about 67% seen once. Sequences were derived from CD8+ T cells sorted from blood, sampled at week 0. The receptors were sampled from a human donor with alopecia areata.

This chain joins TRBV4-1 and TRBJ2-7; TRBD1 aligns across 9 bases. The CDR3 has 16 amino acids. The germline V gene has CDR1 MGHRA and CDR2 YSYEKL. V lost 1 base, J lost 2 bases, and 6 bases stayed unmatched. CDR3 coding DNA: TGCGCCAGCAGCCAAGCTTTTTGGGACAGGGCCTACGAGCAGTACTTC. Translating it yields CASSQAFWDRAYEQYF.

V usage is TRBV5-4 and J usage is TRBJ2-5; 7 positions match TRBD1. The CDR3 consists of 16 residues. Trimming at V came to 2 bases and at J to 3 bases, leaving 10 bases not matched to a gene. CDR1 and CDR2 (germline): SGHNT, YYREEE (reference sequence). The CDR3 DNA follows: TGTGCCAGCAGCTTAGTAGGACAGGTTATTAAAGAGACCCAGTACTTC. Encoded protein: CASSLVGQVIKETQYF. The whole variable domain, filled in from reference TRBV5-4 and TRBJ2-5, reads ETGVTQSPTHLIKTRGQQVTLRCSSQSGHNTVSWYQQALGQGPQFIFQYYREEENGRGNFPPRFSGLQFPNYSSELNVNALELDDSALYLCASSLVGQVIKETQYFGPGTRLLVL.

This clone was picked up a small number of times. V is TRBV6-4 and J is TRBJ2-3; TRBD2 aligns across 9 bases. Germline V gene lookup returns CDR1 MRHNA and CDR2 SNTAGT. V was pared by 0 bases and J by 3 bases, with 7 bases of the junction left unmatched. The CDR3 totals 17 residues. The CDR3 sequence: CASSDSRTSVSTDTQYF. As DNA, the CDR3 is TGTGCCAGCAGTGACTCGAGGACTAGCGTGTCAACAGATACGCAGTATTTT.

The count of this clone is one. The chain has TRBV27 and TRBJ1-2; maybe TRBD1 (6 bases). Germline V lookup: CDR1 MNHEY, CDR2 SMNVEV (reference sequence). Trimming stripped 6 bases from V and 8 bases from J, with 16 bases between. The CDR3 is 13 residues long. Here the CDR3 reads CASSPAGAGGYTF. CDR3 DNA: TGTGCCAGCAGCCCAGCGGGGGCTGGGGGCTACACCTTC.

This clone was detected only a few times. CDR3 amino acids: CAWSVPGSAQYF. The DNA for the CDR3 is TGTGCCTGGAGTGTCCCAGGGTCAGCCCAGTACTTC. This chain uses TRBV30 with TRBJ2-5, with D perhaps TRBD1 (5 bases). CDR1 and CDR2 (germline): GTSNPN, SVGIG (reference sequence). V was trimmed by 0 bases and J by 9 bases, leaving 11 bases between them. This CDR3 has 12 amino acids.

The chain links TRBV2 to TRBJ1-1, with TRBD1 matching over 8 bases. CDR1 is SNHLY, CDR2 FYNNEI, per germline. CDR3 length equals 12 residues. The trim removed 8 bases at V and 9 bases at J, leaving 8 bases unmatched. The CDR3 region is CASGAGGAKAFF. CDR3 nucleotide sequence: TGTGCCAGCGGGGCAGGGGGCGCAAAAGCTTTCTTT.

The J gene is TRBJ1-2, the V gene TRBV7-9; possible D gene TRBD1, 5 bases. From germline, CDR1 is SEHNR and CDR2 FQNEAQ (reference sequence). The ends were cut back, 5 bases at V and 0 bases at J, with 16 bases in the middle. CDR3 length equals 16 residues. The CDR3 nucleotides read TGTGCCAGCAGCCAGGACAATCAGAAAACTAACTATGGCTACACCTTC. Translating gives CASSQDNQKTNYGYTF.

The rearrangement links TRBV5-6 to TRBJ2-7; 8 bases agree with TRBD1. The trim removed 3 bases at V and 2 bases at J, leaving 7 bases unmatched. Germline-derived CDR1 and CDR2 are SGHDT and YYEEEE. This CDR3 spans 15 amino acids. As DNA, the CDR3 is TGTGCCAGCAGCTCCGGGACAGGCCCACCCTACGAGCAGTACTTC. It is translated as CASSSGTGPPYEQYF.

This chain connects TRBV11-1 to TRBJ2-7; D is unresolved. Germline V gives CDR1 SGHAT, CDR2 FQDESV (reference sequence). Trimming stripped 5 bases from V and 2 bases from J, with 4 bases between. This CDR3 comprises 11 residues. The CDR3 sequence: CASSAAYEQYF. The CDR3 DNA reads as TGTGCCAGCAGCGCTGCCTACGAGCAGTACTTC.

The chain recombines TRBV27 with TRBJ1-2; D uncertain. V was cut by 5 bases and J by 8 bases, with 18 bases left in between. The CDR3 is made up of 14 amino acids. The germline CDR1 and CDR2 sequences are MNHEY and SMNVEV (reference sequence). The DNA for the CDR3 is TGTGCCAGCAGTCTGGCTCCGGGGTCGTTGGGCTACACCTTC. Protein product: CASSLAPGSLGYTF.

This clone was detected ten times or more. Other DNA sequences within the sample encode an identical CDR3. The genes are TRBV6-5 and TRBJ1-2; the match to TRBD1 covers 8 bases. The CDR3 is 15 residues long. V lost 2 bases and J lost 0; bases outside the gene matches: 2. The V gene's germline CDR1 is MNHEY and CDR2 SVGAGI. The CDR3 region has the DNA TGTGCCAGCAGTTACACGGGACAGGCTAACTATGGCTACACCTTC. It specifies CASSYTGQANYGYTF.

This clone was picked up a small number of times. The chain employs TRBV27 and TRBJ2-7; no firm D call. Per the germline V gene, CDR1 is MNHEY and CDR2 is SMNVEV (reference sequence). V was shortened by 7 bases and J by 2 bases, with 15 bases between the two germline ends. There are 14 residues in the CDR3. The CDR3, as DNA: TGTGCCAGCAAGGGTCCGAACCGACCCTACGAGCAGTACTTC. Its translation is CASKGPNRPYEQYF.

The sample holds a few counts of this clone. The V call is TRBV5-1, the J call TRBJ1-1; tentative D call: TRBD1 (6 bases). Deletions cut 0 bases from V and 6 bases from J, with 12 bases between. CDR1 is SGHRS, CDR2 YFSETQ, per germline. CDR3 length equals 14 residues. CDR3 sequence: CASSLGTDAPEAFF. The CDR3 bases are TGCGCCAGCAGCTTGGGGACAGACGCCCCTGAAGCTTTCTTT.

The rearrangement joins TRBV29-1 to TRBJ2-1, with no clear D. From germline, CDR1 is SQVTM and CDR2 ANQGSEA. V was pared by 7 bases and J by 6 bases, with 13 bases between. This CDR3 contains 12 residues. In DNA, the CDR3 is TGCAGCGCCCCATCCCAACGCAATGAGCAGTTCTTC. Amino acid sequence: CSAPSQRNEQFF.

The rearrangement joins TRBV5-1 to TRBJ2-1; 8 nucleotides agree with TRBD2. Germline trimming cut 0 bases from V and 6 bases from J; bases unmatched to any gene: 5. Per the germline V gene, CDR1 is SGHRS and CDR2 is YFSETQ. This CDR3 is built from 15 residues. The CDR3 sequence: CASSLVSGGSNEQFF. CDR3 bases: TGCGCCAGCAGCTTGGTCAGCGGGGGTTCCAATGAGCAGTTCTTC.

This clone was observed a handful of times. The chain couples TRBV10-3 to TRBJ1-2, with TRBD1 matching over 8 bases. Germline V gene sequence: CDR1 ENHRY, CDR2 SYGVKD. The CDR3 has 12 residues. Germline trimming cut 7 bases from V and 6 bases from J; bases unmatched to any gene: 4. CDR3: CAINAGGHGYTF. The DNA of the CDR3 is TGTGCCATCAACGCAGGGGGCCATGGCTACACCTTC.

Here the CDR3 reads CASSYSGENIQYF. The CDR3 DNA is TGTGCCAGCAGTTACTCGGGGGAGAACATTCAGTACTTC. The rearrangement joins TRBV6-5 to TRBJ2-4; D could derive from TRBD1 or TRBD2 (5 bases each). Germline values: CDR1 MNHEY, CDR2 SVGAGI. The CDR3 contains 13 residues. Trimming removed 0 bases from V and 7 bases from J, with 7 bases in between.

The rearrangement links TRBV13 to TRBJ2-7, with 13 bases aligning to TRBD2. After removal of 5 bases from V and 4 bases from J, the junction contained 5 bases not matched to a gene. The CDR3 is made up of 15 amino acids. Germline V gene data show CDR1 as PRHDT and CDR2 as FYEKMQ (reference sequence). The CDR3 coding sequence is TGTGCCAGCAGCCCTCGGACTAGCGGGGGTTACGAGCAGTACTTC. It codes for CASSPRTSGGYEQYF.

The rearrangement links TRBV27 to TRBJ2-3; D might be TRBD2 (5 bases). Germline V gene sequence: CDR1 MNHEY, CDR2 SMNVEV (reference sequence). The CDR3 extends over 17 amino acids. Trimming pared 9 bases from V and 4 bases from J, leaving 26 bases between. The CDR3 DNA is TGTGCCAGTTTTACCACTAGTGTTGTCACCCCTCCAGATACGCAGTATTTT. Encoded protein: CASFTTSVVTPPDTQYF.

The V gene is TRBV30, the J gene TRBJ2-7, with D perhaps assigned TRBD1 or TRBD2 (6 bases each). This CDR3 is built from 12 residues. The germline V and J ends were trimmed by 5 bases and 6 bases, with 14 bases remaining between them. The V gene's germline CDR1 is GTSNPN and CDR2 SVGIG (reference sequence). The CDR3 nucleotides are TGTGCCTGGGAGGGGGGAGGAAGCGAGCAGTACTTC. The encoded protein is CAWEGGGSEQYF.

The chain recombines TRBV7-9 with TRBJ1-2; D uncertain. Trimming pared 1 base from V and 1 base from J, leaving 16 bases between. This CDR3 has 17 amino acids. Germline assignment: CDR1 SEHNR and CDR2 FQNEAQ (reference sequence). The CDR3 here is CASSLGTLDEDNYGYTF. The CDR3 DNA is TGTGCCAGCAGCTTAGGAACCTTGGACGAGGATAACTATGGCTACACCTTC. The full variable domain, in which reference TRBV7-9 and TRBJ1-2 provide the parts outside the CDR3, is DTGVSQNPRHKITKRGQNVTFRCDPISEHNRLYWYRQTLGQGPEFLTYFQNEAQLEKSRLLSDRFSAERPKGSFSTLEIQRTEQGDSAMYLCASSLGTLDEDNYGYTFGSGTRLTVV.

This sequence joins TRBV29-1 and TRBJ1-2, with 9 bases matching TRBD1. The germline V gene encodes CDR1 SQVTM and CDR2 ANQGSEA. CDR3 size: 13 residues. J gave up 5 bases and V 8 bases, and 9 bases lay outside the gene matches. CDR3 in DNA: TGCAGCTTTAGTCAACAGGGGGCGTATGGCTACACCTTC. This codes for CSFSQQGAYGYTF.

This chain links TRBV5-1 with TRBJ1-5, with D possibly TRBD1 on 6 matching bases. The V end was cut by 4 bases, the J end by 2 bases, with 7 bases between. Per germline, CDR1 SGHRS and CDR2 YFSETQ. CDR3 size: 13 residues. The CDR3 nucleotides are TGCGCCAGCAGCCCAGGGGGCAATCAGCCCCAGCATTTT. Protein: CASSPGGNQPQHF.

The rearrangement joins TRBV5-1 to TRBJ2-7; D is ambiguous. This CDR3 has 12 residues. Between the trimmed V and J ends, which lost 1 base and 1 base, there was a span of 3 bases. Germline V gene data show CDR1 as SGHRS and CDR2 as YFSETQ. The CDR3: CASSLRSYEQYF. The CDR3, as DNA: TGCGCCAGCAGCTTGAGGTCCTACGAGCAGTACTTC.

The chain combines TRBV6-1 with TRBJ2-5; D might be TRBD1 (5 bases). CDR1 and CDR2 (germline): MNHNS, SASEGT. The CDR3 consists of 15 residues. V dropped 1 base and J dropped 7 bases, with 16 bases sitting between them. The CDR3 loop reads CASSEGVGVRGTQYF. DNA for the CDR3: TGTGCCAGCAGTGAAGGGGTAGGGGTGCGCGGGACCCAGTACTTC.

The V gene is TRBV7-9, the J gene TRBJ2-1; a possible D gene is TRBD2 (6 bases). Trimming left V 8 bases short and J 3 bases short, with 11 bases between. The CDR3 loop spans 13 amino acids. The germline gives CDR1 SEHNR, CDR2 FQNEAQ (reference sequence). The CDR3 DNA is TGTGCCAGCGGCGGGAACTTCTACAATGAGCAGTTCTTC. This gives the protein CASGGNFYNEQFF.